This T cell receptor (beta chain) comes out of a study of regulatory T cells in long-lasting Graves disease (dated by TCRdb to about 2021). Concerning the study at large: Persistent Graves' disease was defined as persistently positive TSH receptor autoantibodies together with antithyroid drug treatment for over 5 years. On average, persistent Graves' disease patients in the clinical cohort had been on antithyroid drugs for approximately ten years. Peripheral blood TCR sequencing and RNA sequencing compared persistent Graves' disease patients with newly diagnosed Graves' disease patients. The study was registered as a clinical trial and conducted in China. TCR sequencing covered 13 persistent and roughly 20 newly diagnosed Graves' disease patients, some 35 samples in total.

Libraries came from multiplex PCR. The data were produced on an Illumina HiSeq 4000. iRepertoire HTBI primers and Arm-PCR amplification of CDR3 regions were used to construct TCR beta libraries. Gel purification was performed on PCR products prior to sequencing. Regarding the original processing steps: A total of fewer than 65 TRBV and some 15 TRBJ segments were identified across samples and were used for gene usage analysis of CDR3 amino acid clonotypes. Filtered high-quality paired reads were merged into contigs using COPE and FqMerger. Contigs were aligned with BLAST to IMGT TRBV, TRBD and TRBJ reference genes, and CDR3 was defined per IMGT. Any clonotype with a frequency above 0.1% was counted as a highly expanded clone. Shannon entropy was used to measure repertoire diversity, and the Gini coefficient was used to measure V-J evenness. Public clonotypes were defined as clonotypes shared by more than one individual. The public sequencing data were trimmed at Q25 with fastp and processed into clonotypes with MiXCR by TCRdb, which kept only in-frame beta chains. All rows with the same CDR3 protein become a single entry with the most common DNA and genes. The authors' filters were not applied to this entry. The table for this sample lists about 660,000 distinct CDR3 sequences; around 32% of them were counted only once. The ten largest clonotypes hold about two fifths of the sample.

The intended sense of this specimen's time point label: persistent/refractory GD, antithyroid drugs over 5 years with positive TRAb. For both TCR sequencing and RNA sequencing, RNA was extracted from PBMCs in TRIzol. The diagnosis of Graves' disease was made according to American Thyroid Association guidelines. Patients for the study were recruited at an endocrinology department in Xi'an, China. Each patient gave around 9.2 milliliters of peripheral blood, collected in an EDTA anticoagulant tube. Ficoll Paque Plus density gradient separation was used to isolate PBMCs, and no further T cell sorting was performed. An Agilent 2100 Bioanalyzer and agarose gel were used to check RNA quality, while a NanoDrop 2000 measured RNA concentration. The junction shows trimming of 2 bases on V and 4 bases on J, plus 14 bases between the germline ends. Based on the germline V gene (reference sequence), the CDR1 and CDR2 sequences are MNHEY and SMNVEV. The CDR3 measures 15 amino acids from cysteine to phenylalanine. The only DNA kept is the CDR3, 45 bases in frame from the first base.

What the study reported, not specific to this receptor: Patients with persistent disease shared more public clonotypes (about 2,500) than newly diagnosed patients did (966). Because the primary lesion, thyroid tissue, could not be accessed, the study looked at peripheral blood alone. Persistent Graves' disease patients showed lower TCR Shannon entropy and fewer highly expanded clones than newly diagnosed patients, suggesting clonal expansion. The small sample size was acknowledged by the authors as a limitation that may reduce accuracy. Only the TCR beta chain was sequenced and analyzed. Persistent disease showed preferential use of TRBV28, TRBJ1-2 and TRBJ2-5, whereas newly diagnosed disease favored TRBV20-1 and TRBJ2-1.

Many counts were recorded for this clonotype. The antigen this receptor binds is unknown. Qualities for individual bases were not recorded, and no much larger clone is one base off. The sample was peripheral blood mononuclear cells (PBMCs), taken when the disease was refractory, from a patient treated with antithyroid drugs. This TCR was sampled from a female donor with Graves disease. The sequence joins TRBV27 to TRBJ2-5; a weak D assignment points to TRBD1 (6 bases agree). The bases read TGTGCCAGCAGTTTACTACAGGGCCAGAGAGAGACCCAGTACTTC. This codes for CASSLLQGQRETQYF.